Listed below are T cell receptor beta chains from one sample, sequenced in a study of identical twins. TCRdb analysed the 5' RACE reads with MiXCR anew, one entry per CDR3 protein. Here the sample spans 250,000 to 350,000 distinct CDR3 sequences, about 8% being singletons. The same sample was also used in a study of yellow fever vaccine responses in identical twins.

The sample taken for sequencing was memory (CD45RO+) T cells sorted from blood. These TCRs come from a woman between 18 and 29 years old in good health. CDR3s include the opening cysteine and the closing phenylalanine or tryptophan. The order of the fields is V gene, D gene, clone size, J gene, CDR3 length, CDR3 protein, CDR3 DNA. The D gene is left open where the match is weak. Not every row has a clone size; where given, it reads once, few, many or a size class.

>TRBV20-1|TRBD1|many|TRBJ2-5|13
CSTRDSRLQTQYF
TGCAGTACCCGGGACAGCCGACTCCAGACCCAGTACTTC
>TRBV28|TRBD1|many|TRBJ2-6|20
CASSLSGLKRTGSGANVLTF
TGTGCCAGCAGTTTATCCGGACTCAAACGGACAGGCTCTGGGGCCAACGTCCTGACTTTC
>TRBV7-3|TRBD1|many|TRBJ2-1|15
CASSMGQLNYNEQFF
TGTGCCAGCAGCATGGGACAGTTGAACTACAATGAGCAGTTCTTC
>TRBV20-1|TRBD1|many|TRBJ2-2|15
CSARKGQRNTGELFF
TGCAGTGCTAGAAAGGGACAGAGAAACACCGGGGAGCTGTTTTTT
>TRBV10-2|TRBD2|many|TRBJ2-2|18
CASRLTSGGLRGTGELFF
TGCGCCAGCAGATTGACTAGCGGGGGGCTCCGGGGAACCGGGGAGCTGTTTTTT
>TRBV12-3/TRBV12-4|NA|many|TRBJ2-4|13
CASSFGEGNIQYF
TGTGCCAGCAGTTTTGGCGAGGGGAACATTCAGTACTTC
>TRBV18|TRBD2|NA|TRBJ2-1|19
CASSPPGLATQTPYNEQFF
TGTGCCAGCTCACCACCGGGACTAGCGACCCAAACGCCCTACAATGAGCAGTTCTTC
>TRBV6-4|NA|few|TRBJ2-2|15
CASSIEMTDTGELFF
TGTGCCAGCAGTATAGAAATGACAGACACCGGGGAGCTGTTTTTT
>TRBV12-3/TRBV12-4|TRBD2|many|TRBJ2-1|18
CASRLAPSGREGVNEQFF
TGTGCCAGCAGGCTGGCTCCCTCTGGGAGGGAGGGTGTCAATGAGCAGTTCTTC
>TRBV6-5|TRBD2|many|TRBJ2-1|18
CASSYLGLAGVLYNEQFF
TGTGCCAGCAGTTATTTGGGACTAGCGGGAGTACTCTACAATGAGCAGTTCTTC
>TRBV7-8|TRBD1|NA|TRBJ2-7|14
CASSSRQGTTEQYF
TGTGCCAGCAGCTCTCGACAGGGCACCACCGAGCAGTACTTC
>TRBV5-6|TRBD2|NA|TRBJ2-7|15
CASSSKFGTTVEQYF
TGTGCCAGCAGCTCAAAGTTCGGGACTACAGTCGAGCAGTACTTC
>TRBV5-5|NA|NA|TRBJ2-7|12
CASSLVGLEQYF
TGTGCCAGCAGCTTGGTCGGCCTCGAGCAGTACTTC
>TRBV12-3/TRBV12-4|NA|many|TRBJ2-2|15
CASSTRGGGTGELFF
TGTGCCAGCAGCACGCGGGGAGGGGGCACCGGGGAGCTGTTTTTT
>TRBV7-6|TRBD1|NA|TRBJ2-1|16
CASSLARDRGRSEQFF
TGTGCCAGCAGCTTAGCCCGGGACAGGGGAAGGAGTGAGCAGTTCTTC
>TRBV5-1|TRBD2|few|TRBJ2-5|16
CASSYGASGGQETQYF
TGCGCCAGCAGCTACGGGGCTAGCGGGGGCCAAGAGACCCAGTACTTC
>TRBV5-1|TRBD1|NA|TRBJ1-5|13
CASRQGADQPQHF
TGCGCCAGTAGACAGGGGGCTGATCAGCCCCAGCATTTT
>TRBV18|TRBD2|NA|TRBJ2-1|15
CASSPLAGLGNEQFF
TGTGCCAGCTCACCCTTAGCGGGACTGGGCAATGAGCAGTTCTTC
>TRBV2|NA|few|TRBJ2-7|13
CASCDRNSYEQYF
TGTGCCAGCTGTGACAGGAACTCCTACGAGCAGTACTTC
>TRBV2|TRBD1|many|TRBJ1-5|14
CASSGDRFNQPQHF
TGTGCCAGCAGTGGGGACAGATTCAATCAGCCCCAGCATTTT
>TRBV29-1|NA|many|TRBJ1-4|14
CSVVVGATNEKLFF
TGCAGCGTTGTTGTCGGCGCAACTAATGAAAAACTGTTTTTT
>TRBV7-9|TRBD2|NA|TRBJ2-3|15
CASSLLAGAQDTQYF
TGTGCCAGCAGCTTATTAGCGGGGGCTCAAGATACGCAGTATTTT
>TRBV5-1|TRBD2|many|TRBJ2-1|17
CASSLGGAGGPLNEQFF
TGCGCCAGCAGCTTGGGGGGAGCGGGAGGCCCATTGAATGAGCAGTTCTTC
>TRBV7-8|NA|many|TRBJ1-1|15
CASSLGGGGRTEAFF
TGTGCCAGCAGCTTAGGGGGAGGGGGTCGCACTGAAGCTTTCTTT
>TRBV29-1|TRBD1|few|TRBJ1-1|14
CSVAKTGVGTEAFF
TGCAGCGTTGCAAAGACAGGGGTGGGAACTGAAGCTTTCTTT
>TRBV10-3|NA|few|TRBJ2-3|18
CAITPDRVLFSSTDTQYF
TGTGCCATCACTCCAGACAGAGTCCTTTTCTCTAGCACAGATACGCAGTATTTT
>TRBV5-6|NA|NA|TRBJ1-2|13
CASSLGEYFPRTF
TGTGCCAGCAGCTTGGGGGAGTATTTTCCGCGCACCTTC
>TRBV29-1|NA|NA|TRBJ2-4|14
CSVEFGARRDIQYF
TGCAGCGTTGAATTCGGAGCTCGGAGGGACATTCAGTACTTC
>TRBV29-1|NA|many|TRBJ1-4|12
CSVEWGGIGLFF
TGCAGCGTTGAATGGGGAGGAATTGGACTGTTTTTT
>TRBV5-1|TRBD2|NA|TRBJ2-3|18
CASSVGLAGWNPTDTQYF
TGCGCCAGCAGCGTCGGACTAGCGGGGTGGAATCCCACAGATACGCAGTATTTT
>TRBV6-1|NA|NA|TRBJ2-3|16
CASSALQKLTTDTQYF
TGTGCCAGCAGTGCTCTACAGAAACTAACCACAGATACGCAGTATTTT